This TCR beta chain was profiled in a study of cytomegalovirus exposure and HLA in healthy donors. Whole-study findings and limits: TCR beta sequences reportedly predicted most subjects' HLA-A and HLA-B alleles accurately.

V was clipped by 2 bases and J by 6 bases, with 8 bases between them. There are 13 residues in the CDR3. Germline-derived CDR1 and CDR2 are MDHEN and SYDVKM. As to this clone: Its target is unknown.

The PCR employed 60 Vbeta primers together with 13 Jbeta primers. Sequencing was performed with immunoSEQ multiplex PCR; in TCRdb, only in-frame clones are kept and a portion is missing. The sample has about 160,000 clones; 80% to 85% are singletons. V usage is TRBV28 and J usage is TRBJ2-1; unclear D gene. The specimen was PBMCs. The sequence was obtained from a girl aged 2 to 10 in good health and CMV-seropositive. The CDR3 DNA reads TGTGCCAGCAGTTTAAATGGCCCCAATGAGCAGTTCTTC. The encoded protein is CASSLNGPNEQFF. The full variable domain, rest sourced from reference TRBV28 and TRBJ2-1, is DVKVTQSSRYLVKRTGEKVFLECVQDMDHENMFWYRQDPGLGLRLIYFSYDVKMKEKGDIPEGYSVSREKKERFSLILESASTNQTSMYLCASSLNGPNEQFFGPGTRLTVL.